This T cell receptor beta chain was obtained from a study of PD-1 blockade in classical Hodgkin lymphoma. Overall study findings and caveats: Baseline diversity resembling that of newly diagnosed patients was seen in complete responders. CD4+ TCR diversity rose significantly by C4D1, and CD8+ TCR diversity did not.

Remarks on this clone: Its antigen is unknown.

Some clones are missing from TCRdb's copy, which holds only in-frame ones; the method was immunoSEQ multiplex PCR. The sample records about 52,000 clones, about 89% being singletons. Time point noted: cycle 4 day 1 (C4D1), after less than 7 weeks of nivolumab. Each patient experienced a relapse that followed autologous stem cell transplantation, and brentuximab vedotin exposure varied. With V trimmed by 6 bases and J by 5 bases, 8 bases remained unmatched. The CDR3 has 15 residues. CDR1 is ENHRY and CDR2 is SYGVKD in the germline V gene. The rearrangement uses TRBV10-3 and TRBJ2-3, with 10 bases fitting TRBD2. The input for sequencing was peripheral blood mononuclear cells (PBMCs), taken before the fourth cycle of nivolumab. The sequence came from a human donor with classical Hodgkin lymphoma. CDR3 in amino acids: CAIRLSGGAKDTQYF. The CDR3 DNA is TGTGCCATCAGATTGAGCGGGGGGGCAAAAGATACGCAGTATTTT.